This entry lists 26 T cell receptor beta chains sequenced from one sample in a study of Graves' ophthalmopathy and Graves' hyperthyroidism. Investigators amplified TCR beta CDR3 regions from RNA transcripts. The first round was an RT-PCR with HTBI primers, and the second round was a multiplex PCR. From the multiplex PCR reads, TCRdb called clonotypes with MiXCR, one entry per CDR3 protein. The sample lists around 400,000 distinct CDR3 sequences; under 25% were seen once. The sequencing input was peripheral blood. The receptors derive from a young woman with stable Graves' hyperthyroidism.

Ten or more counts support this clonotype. CDR3 coding DNA: TGTGCCAGCAGTATTTTCGCAGGGATAGGGTACGAGCAGTACTTC. Encoded protein: CASSIFAGIGYEQYF. V is TRBV2 and J is TRBJ2-7, with D perhaps TRBD1 (5 bases). The V gene lost 5 bases and the J gene lost 4 bases, with 18 bases spanning the gap. Germline lookup yields CDR1 SNHLY and CDR2 FYNNEI. This CDR3 spans 15 amino acids.

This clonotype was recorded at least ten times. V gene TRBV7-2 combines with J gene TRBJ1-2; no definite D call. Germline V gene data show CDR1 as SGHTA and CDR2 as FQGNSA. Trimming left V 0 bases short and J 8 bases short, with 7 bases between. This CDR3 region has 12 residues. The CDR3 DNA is TGTGCCAGCAGCTTAGCGAGAAGGGGCTACACCTTC. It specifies CASSLARRGYTF.

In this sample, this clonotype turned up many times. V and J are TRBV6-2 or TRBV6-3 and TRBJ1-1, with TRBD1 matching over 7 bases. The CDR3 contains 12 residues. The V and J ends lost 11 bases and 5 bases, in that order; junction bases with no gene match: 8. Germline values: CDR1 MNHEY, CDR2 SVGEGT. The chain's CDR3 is CAAMQGETEAFF. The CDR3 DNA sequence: TGTGCCGCAATGCAGGGGGAGACTGAAGCTTTCTTT.

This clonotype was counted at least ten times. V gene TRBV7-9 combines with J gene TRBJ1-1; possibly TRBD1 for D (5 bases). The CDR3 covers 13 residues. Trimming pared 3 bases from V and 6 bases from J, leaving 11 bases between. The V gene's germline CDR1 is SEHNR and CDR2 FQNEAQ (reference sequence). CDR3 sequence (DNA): TGTGCCAGCAGCTTTTCCGGGGGGTCTGAAGCTTTCTTT. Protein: CASSFSGGSEAFF.

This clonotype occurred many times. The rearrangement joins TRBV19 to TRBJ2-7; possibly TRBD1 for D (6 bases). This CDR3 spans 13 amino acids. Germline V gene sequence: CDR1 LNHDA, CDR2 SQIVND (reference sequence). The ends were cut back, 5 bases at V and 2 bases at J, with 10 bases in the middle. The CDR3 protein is CASSSWDTYEQYF. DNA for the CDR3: TGTGCCAGTAGTTCATGGGACACCTACGAGCAGTACTTC. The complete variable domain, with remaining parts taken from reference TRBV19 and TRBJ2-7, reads DGGITQSPKYLFRKEGQNVTLSCEQNLNHDAMYWYRQDPGQGLRLIYYSQIVNDFQKGDIAEGYSVSREKKESFPLTVTSAQKNPTAFYLCASSSWDTYEQYFGPGTRLTVT.

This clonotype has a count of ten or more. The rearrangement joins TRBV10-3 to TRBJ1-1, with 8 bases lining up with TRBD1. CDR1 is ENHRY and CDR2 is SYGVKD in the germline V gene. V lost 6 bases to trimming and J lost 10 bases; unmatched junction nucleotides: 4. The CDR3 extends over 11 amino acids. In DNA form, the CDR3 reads TGTGCCATCAGGGAAGACAGGGGAGCTTTCTTT. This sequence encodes CAIREDRGAFF.

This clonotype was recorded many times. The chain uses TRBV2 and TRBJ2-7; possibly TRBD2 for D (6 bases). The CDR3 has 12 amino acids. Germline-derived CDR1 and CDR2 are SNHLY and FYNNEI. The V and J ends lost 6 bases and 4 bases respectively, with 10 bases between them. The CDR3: CASRVGGYEQYF. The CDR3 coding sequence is TGTGCCAGCAGAGTCGGGGGTTACGAGCAGTACTTC.

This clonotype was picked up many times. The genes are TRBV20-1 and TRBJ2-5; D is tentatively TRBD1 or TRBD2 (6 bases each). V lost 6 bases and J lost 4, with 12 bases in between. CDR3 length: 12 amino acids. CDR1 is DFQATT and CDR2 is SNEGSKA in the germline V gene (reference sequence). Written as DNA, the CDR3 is TGCAGTGCCACGGAGGGGGGAGAGACCCAGTACTTC. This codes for CSATEGGETQYF.

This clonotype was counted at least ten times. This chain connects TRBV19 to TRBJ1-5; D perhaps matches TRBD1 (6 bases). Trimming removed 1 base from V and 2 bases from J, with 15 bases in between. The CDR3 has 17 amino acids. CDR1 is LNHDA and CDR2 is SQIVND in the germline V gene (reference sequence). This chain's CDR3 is CASSIGGIRQGNQPQHF. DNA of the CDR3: TGTGCCAGTAGTATAGGGGGGATAAGACAGGGCAATCAGCCCCAGCATTTT. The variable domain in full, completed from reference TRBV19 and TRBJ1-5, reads DGGITQSPKYLFRKEGQNVTLSCEQNLNHDAMYWYRQDPGQGLRLIYYSQIVNDFQKGDIAEGYSVSREKKESFPLTVTSAQKNPTAFYLCASSIGGIRQGNQPQHFGDGTRLSIL.

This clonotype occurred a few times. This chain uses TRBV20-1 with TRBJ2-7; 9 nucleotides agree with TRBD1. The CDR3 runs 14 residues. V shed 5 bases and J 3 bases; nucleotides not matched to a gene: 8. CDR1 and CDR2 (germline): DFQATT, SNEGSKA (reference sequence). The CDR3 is CSAHTQGARYEQYF. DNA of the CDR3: TGCAGTGCTCACACACAGGGGGCTCGCTACGAGCAGTACTTC.

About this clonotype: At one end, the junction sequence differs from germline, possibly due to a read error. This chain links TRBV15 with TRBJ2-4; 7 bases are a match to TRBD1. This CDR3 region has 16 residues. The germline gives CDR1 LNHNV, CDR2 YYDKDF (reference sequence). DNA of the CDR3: TGTGCCACCAGCAGCGGGACAGAGTTAGCCAAAAACATTAAGTACTTC. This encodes CATSSGTELAKNIKYF.

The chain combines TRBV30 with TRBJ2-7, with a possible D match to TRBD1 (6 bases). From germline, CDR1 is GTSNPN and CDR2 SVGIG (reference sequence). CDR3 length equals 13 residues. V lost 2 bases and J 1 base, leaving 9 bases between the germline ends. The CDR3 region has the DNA TGTGCCTGGAGTTTCAGGGGATCCTACGAGCAGTACTTC. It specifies CAWSFRGSYEQYF.

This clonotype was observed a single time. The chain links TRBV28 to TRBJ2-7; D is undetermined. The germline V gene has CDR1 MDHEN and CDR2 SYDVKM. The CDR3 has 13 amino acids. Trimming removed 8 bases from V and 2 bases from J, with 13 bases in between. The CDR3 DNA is TGTGCCAGCTCCCCCGACGGACCCTACGAGCAGTACTTC. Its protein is CASSPDGPYEQYF. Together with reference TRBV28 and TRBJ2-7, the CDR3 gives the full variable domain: DVKVTQSSRYLVKRTGEKVFLECVQDMDHENMFWYRQDPGLGLRLIYFSYDVKMKEKGDIPEGYSVSREKKERFSLILESASTNQTSMYLCASSPDGPYEQYFGPGTRLTVT.

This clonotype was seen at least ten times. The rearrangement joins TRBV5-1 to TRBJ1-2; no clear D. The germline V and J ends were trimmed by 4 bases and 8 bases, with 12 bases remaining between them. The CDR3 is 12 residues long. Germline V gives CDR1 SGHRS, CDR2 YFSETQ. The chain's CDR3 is CASSPVGRGYTF. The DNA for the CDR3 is TGCGCCAGCAGCCCCGTTGGGAGGGGCTACACCTTC.

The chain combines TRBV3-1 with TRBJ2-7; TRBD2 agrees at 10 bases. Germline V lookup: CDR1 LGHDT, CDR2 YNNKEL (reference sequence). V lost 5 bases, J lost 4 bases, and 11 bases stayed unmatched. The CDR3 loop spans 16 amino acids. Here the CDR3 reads CASSKGGASGSYEQYF. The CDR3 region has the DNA TGTGCCAGCAGCAAGGGGGGGGCTAGCGGGAGTTACGAGCAGTACTTC.

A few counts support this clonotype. The CDR3: CASTAPGGSMGYTF. CDR3 sequence (DNA): TGTGCCAGCACCGCACCGGGAGGATCCATGGGCTACACCTTC. The J gene is TRBJ1-2, the V gene TRBV28; D unresolved. V dropped 7 bases and J dropped 8 bases, with 20 bases sitting between them. CDR1 is MDHEN, CDR2 SYDVKM, per germline. This CDR3 contains 14 residues.

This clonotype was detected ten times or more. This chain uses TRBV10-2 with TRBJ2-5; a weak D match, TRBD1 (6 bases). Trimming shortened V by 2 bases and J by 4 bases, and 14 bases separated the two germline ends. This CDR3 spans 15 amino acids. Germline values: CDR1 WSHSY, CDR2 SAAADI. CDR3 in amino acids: CASSERDILGETQYF. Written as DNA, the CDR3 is TGCGCCAGCAGTGAGAGGGACATATTAGGAGAGACCCAGTACTTC.

CDR3 amino acids: CASSRDSGNEQYF. For the CDR3, the DNA is TGTGCCAGCAGCAGGGACAGCGGGAACGAGCAGTACTTC. This rearrangement joins TRBV6-2 or TRBV6-3 to TRBJ2-7, with D perhaps TRBD1 or TRBD2 (7 bases each). V was cut by 6 bases and J by 5 bases, with 14 bases left in between. Germline V lookup: CDR1 MNHEY, CDR2 SVGEGT. This CDR3 has 13 amino acids.

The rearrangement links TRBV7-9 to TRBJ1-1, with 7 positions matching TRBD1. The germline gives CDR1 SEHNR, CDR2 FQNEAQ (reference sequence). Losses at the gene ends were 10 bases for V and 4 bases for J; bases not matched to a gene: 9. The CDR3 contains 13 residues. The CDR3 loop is CATAEQGITEAFF. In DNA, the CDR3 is TGTGCCACCGCTGAACAGGGGATCACTGAAGCTTTCTTT.

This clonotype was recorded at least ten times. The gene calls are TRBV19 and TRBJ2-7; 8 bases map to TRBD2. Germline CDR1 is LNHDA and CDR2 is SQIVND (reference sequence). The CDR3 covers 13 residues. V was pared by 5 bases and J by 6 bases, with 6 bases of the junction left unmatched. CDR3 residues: CASSGSGVGEQYF. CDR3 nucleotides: TGTGCCAGTAGTGGTAGCGGGGTGGGCGAGCAGTACTTC.

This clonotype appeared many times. In DNA form, the CDR3 reads TGTGCCAGCAGCTTATTTAGCGAGCAGTACTTC. Translating gives CASSLFSEQYF. The V call is TRBV7-9, the J call TRBJ2-7; D remains ambiguous. CDR3 length equals 11 residues. V lost 2 bases, J lost 6 bases, and 5 bases lay in between. Germline CDR1 is SEHNR and CDR2 is FQNEAQ (reference sequence).

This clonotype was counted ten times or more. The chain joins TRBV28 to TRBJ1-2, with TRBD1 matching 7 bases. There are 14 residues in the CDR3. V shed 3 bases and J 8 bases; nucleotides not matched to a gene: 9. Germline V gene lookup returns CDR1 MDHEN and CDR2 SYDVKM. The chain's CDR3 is CASSFPDRVDGYTF. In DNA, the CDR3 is TGTGCCAGCAGTTTTCCCGACAGGGTCGACGGCTACACCTTC.

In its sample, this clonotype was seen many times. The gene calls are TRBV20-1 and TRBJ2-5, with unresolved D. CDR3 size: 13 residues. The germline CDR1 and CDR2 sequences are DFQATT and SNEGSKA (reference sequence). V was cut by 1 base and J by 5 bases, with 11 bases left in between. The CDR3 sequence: CSARVGVMETQYF. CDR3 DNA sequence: TGCAGTGCTAGAGTCGGCGTTATGGAGACCCAGTACTTC.

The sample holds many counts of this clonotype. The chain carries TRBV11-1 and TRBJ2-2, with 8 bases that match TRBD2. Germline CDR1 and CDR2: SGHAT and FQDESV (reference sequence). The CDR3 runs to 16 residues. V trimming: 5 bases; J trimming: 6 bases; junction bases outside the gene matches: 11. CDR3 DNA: TGTGCCAGCAGCCCGCGTCGAGCGGGAGTATCCGGGGAGCTGTTTTTT. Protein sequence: CASSPRRAGVSGELFF.

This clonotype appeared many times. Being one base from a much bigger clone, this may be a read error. The chain's CDR3 is CASGLGTGALQETKYF. The CDR3 nucleotides read TGTGCTAGTGGCCTCGGGACAGGGGCTCTCCAAGAGACCAAGTACTTC. The chain links TRBV12-5 to TRBJ2-5; 10 bases are shared with TRBD1. This CDR3 has 16 residues. The V gene's germline CDR1 is LGHNT and CDR2 FRNRAP.

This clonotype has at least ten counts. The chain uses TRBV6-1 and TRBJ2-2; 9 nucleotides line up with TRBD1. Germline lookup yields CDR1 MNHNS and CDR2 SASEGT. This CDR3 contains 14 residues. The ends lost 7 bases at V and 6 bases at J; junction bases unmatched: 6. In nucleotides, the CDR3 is TGTGCCAGCAATCTCGGACAGGGGCCCGGGGAGCTGTTTTTT. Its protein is CASNLGQGPGELFF.